Sequencing of this T cell receptor beta chain was carried out in a study of CD8 T cells in ankylosing spondylitis (dated 2017 in TCRdb). Regarding the study in general: The study set out to find disease-linked TCR variants by profiling T cell receptor beta repertoires in ankylosing spondylitis patients and healthy donors. In total, the full study cohort was made up of roughly 100 healthy donors and some 26 ankylosing spondylitis patients. Peripheral blood was sampled, and synovial fluid was additionally collected from ankylosing spondylitis patients.

The junction shows trimming of 2 bases on V and 7 bases on J, and the gene matches do not reach 7 bases of it. CDR1 MNHEY and CDR2 SVGAGI were looked up in the germline V gene. The CDR3 has 14 amino acids, counting the end cysteine and phenylalanine. The read is trimmed to its CDR3 DNA, 42 bases read in frame from base 1. Broad study findings and their caveats: The disease-linked clones were reported to be significantly enriched in matched synovial fluid samples from ankylosing spondylitis patients. Blood from ankylosing spondylitis patients appeared to be characterized by a TCR beta motif made up of seven or eight highly homologous amino acid variants. The disease-linked clones showed a CD8+ phenotype and occurred at relatively low frequencies in peripheral blood. Some motif variants had previously been reported in the synovial fluid and blood of reactive arthritis patients, which suggests shared mechanisms of disease initiation.

As for this clonotype: The specificity of this receptor is unknown. No base qualities exist here, and no much larger clone lies one base off it.

The sequencer was an Illumina HiSeq 2500. Quantitative 5'-RACE with molecular barcodes was used to prepare TCR beta libraries. Regarding the original processing steps: A new computational method, built on a probabilistic model of VDJ rearrangement, was used to identify disease-linked TCR variants. The public reads were reprocessed in TCRdb via fastp at Q25 and MiXCR, keeping in-frame beta chains. Each entry merges the rows of one CDR3 protein and shows their most common DNA and genes. These V and J calls rely on TCRdb rather than the paper's analysis. Counted in this sample were hundreds of thousands of distinct CDR3 sequences; around 11% of them appeared once. Jointly, the top ten make up about 0.5% of the sample.

The receptor's source is a male donor with ankylosing spondylitis. The chain joins TRBV6-5 to TRBJ2-5, with 7 bases matching TRBD1. Specimen: blood, either unsorted or a sorted T cell fraction (not recorded which). The nucleotides are TGTGCCAGCAGTTACCGTGACAGGGTAGGGACCCAGTACTTC. Its protein is CASSYRDRVGTQYF.